The source of this T cell receptor (beta chain) is a study of regulatory T cells in long-lasting Graves disease. The time point: newly diagnosed GD, antithyroid drugs for less than 3 months. Generation of the TCR library employed RNA extracted from PBMCs. This clonotype was observed many times. Losses at the gene ends were 2 bases for V and 0 bases for J; bases not matched to a gene: 2. The CDR3 extends over 14 amino acids. Germline V CDR1 and CDR2: SGHRS, YFSETQ. Arm-PCR of CDR3 regions and iRepertoire HTBI primers were the basis on which TCR beta libraries were built. TCRdb analysed the multiplex PCR reads with MiXCR anew, one entry per CDR3 protein. The data hold about 620,000 distinct CDR3 sequences, with 15% to 20% observed a single time. These data also formed part of another study, on T cells in Graves' hyperthyroidism and ophthalmopathy.

This material consisted of peripheral blood mononuclear cells (PBMCs), taken at new diagnosis, from a patient treated with antithyroid drugs. The V call is TRBV5-1, the J call TRBJ2-7; 7 positions agree with TRBD1. The TCR was taken from a woman younger than 45 with Graves disease. The CDR3 spells CASSFTGDSYEQYF. The CDR3 region has the DNA TGCGCCAGCAGCTTTACAGGGGACTCCTACGAGCAGTACTTC.